These T cell receptor beta chains were read from a single sample in a study of cytomegalovirus exposure and HLA in healthy donors. TCRdb's table, derived via immunoSEQ multiplex PCR, lists solely in-frame clones and lacks some. Of fewer than 110,000 clones in the sample, 65% to 80% were seen once. Sequencing was performed on PBMCs. Source of these receptors: a male donor in good health and CMV-seronegative. The CDR3 runs from the conserved cysteine through the conserved F or W. D genes are given only for firm matches. Clone size, where shown, is once, few, many, or a class for clones that have expanded.

cdr3_length: 14
d_call: -
j_call: TRBJ2-3
clone_size: once
v_call: TRBV6-6
cdr3_aa: CASSYGKGRDTQYF
cdr3_nt: TGTGCCAGCAGTTACGGCAAAGGGAGGGATACGCAGTATTTT

cdr3_length: 17
d_call: TRBD1
j_call: TRBJ1-5
clone_size: -
v_call: TRBV28
cdr3_aa: CASIPDSGGQGGQPQHF
cdr3_nt: TGTGCCAGCATCCCTGACAGTGGAGGACAGGGGGGTCAGCCCCAGCATTTT

cdr3_length: 16
d_call: TRBD1
j_call: TRBJ2-2
clone_size: -
v_call: TRBV27
cdr3_aa: CASGVWTGVDTGELFF
cdr3_nt: TGTGCCAGCGGCGTGTGGACAGGGGTCGATACCGGGGAGCTGTTTTTT

cdr3_length: 13
d_call: -
j_call: TRBJ1-1
clone_size: once
v_call: TRBV11-3
cdr3_aa: CASSLGRNTEAFF
cdr3_nt: TGTGCCAGCAGCTTAGGTCGGAACACTGAAGCTTTCTTT

cdr3_length: 16
d_call: -
j_call: TRBJ2-5
clone_size: -
v_call: TRBV7-8
cdr3_aa: CASSPGTGEGRETQYF
cdr3_nt: TGTGCCAGCAGCCCAGGGACGGGAGAGGGGCGGGAGACCCAGTACTTC

cdr3_length: 17
d_call: -
j_call: TRBJ1-5
clone_size: -
v_call: TRBV4-1
cdr3_aa: CASSLGGRGYGNQPQHF
cdr3_nt: TGCGCCAGCAGCCTCGGGGGTCGGGGGTATGGCAATCAGCCCCAGCATTTT

cdr3_length: 14
d_call: -
j_call: TRBJ2-5
clone_size: -
v_call: TRBV5-1
cdr3_aa: CASSLASRQETQYF
cdr3_nt: TGCGCCAGCAGCTTGGCGTCTAGACAAGAGACCCAGTACTTC

cdr3_length: 15
d_call: TRBD2
j_call: TRBJ2-7
clone_size: once
v_call: TRBV6-1
cdr3_aa: CASSVGLAASYEQYF
cdr3_nt: TGTGCCAGCAGCGTTGGACTAGCGGCTTCCTACGAGCAGTACTTC

cdr3_length: 15
d_call: TRBD2
j_call: TRBJ2-5
clone_size: -
v_call: TRBV5-1
cdr3_aa: CASSGTSGGQETQYF
cdr3_nt: TGCGCCAGCAGCGGGACTAGCGGGGGTCAAGAGACCCAGTACTTC

cdr3_length: 16
d_call: TRBD2
j_call: TRBJ2-1
clone_size: -
v_call: TRBV5-1
cdr3_aa: CASSLPGLGSYNEQFF
cdr3_nt: TGCGCCAGCAGCTTACCGGGACTAGGTTCCTACAATGAGCAGTTCTTC

cdr3_length: 15
d_call: TRBD2
j_call: TRBJ2-3
clone_size: few
v_call: TRBV6-4
cdr3_aa: CASSDGTSGTDTQYF
cdr3_nt: TGTGCCAGCAGTGACGGGACTAGCGGGACAGATACGCAGTATTTT

cdr3_length: 16
d_call: -
j_call: TRBJ2-7
clone_size: -
v_call: TRBV14
cdr3_aa: CASSQVYQGTYYEQYF
cdr3_nt: TGTGCCAGCAGCCAAGTATACCAGGGGACATACTACGAGCAGTACTTC

cdr3_length: 16
d_call: -
j_call: TRBJ2-7
clone_size: once
v_call: TRBV30
cdr3_aa: CAWKLGTRAEGHEQYF
cdr3_nt: TGTGCCTGGAAGCTGGGCACACGGGCAGAGGGCCATGAGCAGTACTTC

cdr3_length: 15
d_call: -
j_call: TRBJ1-1
clone_size: -
v_call: TRBV18
cdr3_aa: CASSPGGHLNTEAFF
cdr3_nt: TGTGCCAGCTCACCAGGGGGACACCTGAACACTGAAGCTTTCTTT

cdr3_length: 13
d_call: -
j_call: TRBJ1-1
clone_size: -
v_call: TRBV5-1
cdr3_aa: CASSPTRVTEAFF
cdr3_nt: TGCGCCAGCAGCCCCACGAGGGTAACTGAAGCTTTCTTT

cdr3_length: 13
d_call: -
j_call: TRBJ1-1
clone_size: -
v_call: TRBV5-1
cdr3_aa: CASSRTQNTEAFF
cdr3_nt: TGCGCCAGCAGCCGGACACAGAACACTGAAGCTTTCTTT

cdr3_length: 16
d_call: TRBD2
j_call: TRBJ2-3
clone_size: -
v_call: TRBV6-1
cdr3_aa: CASSEPGLESADTQYF
cdr3_nt: TGTGCCAGCAGTGAACCGGGACTAGAATCGGCAGATACGCAGTATTTT

cdr3_length: 15
d_call: -
j_call: TRBJ2-3
clone_size: -
v_call: TRBV2
cdr3_aa: CASSDPGAGTDTQYF
cdr3_nt: TGTGCCAGCAGTGACCCAGGGGCCGGCACAGATACGCAGTATTTT

cdr3_length: 13
d_call: TRBD1
j_call: TRBJ1-1
clone_size: -
v_call: TRBV5-1
cdr3_aa: CASSVTGGTEAFF
cdr3_nt: TGCGCCAGCAGCGTGACAGGGGGCACTGAAGCTTTCTTT

cdr3_length: 13
d_call: -
j_call: TRBJ1-1
clone_size: -
v_call: TRBV5-1
cdr3_aa: CASTGGSNTEAFF
cdr3_nt: TGCGCCAGCACCGGGGGATCGAACACTGAAGCTTTCTTT

cdr3_length: 17
d_call: -
j_call: TRBJ2-1
clone_size: -
v_call: TRBV4-1
cdr3_aa: CASSQGEPRGPNNEQFF
cdr3_nt: TGCGCCAGCAGCCAGGGTGAACCTAGAGGGCCTAACAATGAGCAGTTCTTC

cdr3_length: 12
d_call: -
j_call: TRBJ2-5
clone_size: -
v_call: TRBV27
cdr3_aa: CATRTGKETQYF
cdr3_nt: TGTGCCACCCGGACGGGAAAAGAGACCCAGTACTTC

cdr3_length: 15
d_call: -
j_call: TRBJ2-2
clone_size: -
v_call: TRBV2
cdr3_aa: CASSESRANTGELFF
cdr3_nt: TGTGCCAGCAGTGAATCCAGGGCGAACACCGGGGAGCTGTTTTTT

cdr3_length: 14
d_call: -
j_call: TRBJ2-7
clone_size: -
v_call: TRBV7-2
cdr3_aa: CASSLGHASYEQYF
cdr3_nt: TGTGCCAGCAGCTTAGGCCATGCCTCCTACGAGCAGTACTTC

cdr3_length: 15
d_call: -
j_call: TRBJ2-7
clone_size: few
v_call: TRBV2
cdr3_aa: CASSEGDWTSYEQYF
cdr3_nt: TGTGCCAGCAGTGAAGGGGACTGGACCTCCTACGAGCAGTACTTC

cdr3_length: 11
d_call: -
j_call: TRBJ2-7
clone_size: few
v_call: TRBV5-1
cdr3_aa: CASSFGYEQYF
cdr3_nt: TGCGCCAGCAGCTTCGGCTACGAGCAGTACTTC